This TCR beta chain was found in a study of response to subunit inactivated influenza vaccine (dated by TCRdb to 2016 to 2019). Describing the broader study: The study used deep quantitative T cell receptor repertoire profiling to track responses to a trivalent subunit inactivated influenza vaccine. Summary of the overall study and its limitations: According to the authors, only a limited number of new T cells may be recruited by each seasonal influenza vaccination.

Looking up the germline V gene yields CDR1 SGHDN and CDR2 FVKESK. From the cysteine up to the phenylalanine, the CDR3 has a length of 16 residues. Only CDR3 DNA remains: 48 bases, in frame from the first base. At the junction V is shortened by 3 bases and J by 5 bases; bases outside the gene matches: 8. In its sample, this clonotype was seen a few times. This receptor's antigen is unknown. One base away there is no much larger clone; base qualities are not given. Libraries were prepared through RT-PCR. For sequencing, an Illumina HiSeq 2500 was employed. TCRdb reworked the public reads: Q25 trimming with fastp, MiXCR clone assembly, productive beta chains retained. Rows are combined by CDR3 protein, so each entry shows the most common genes and DNA. In all, the sample holds about 780,000 distinct CDR3 sequences, and approximately 18% of those were seen once. The leading ten clones occupy approximately 10% of the sample.

The chain links TRBV14 with TRBJ2-2; TRBD2 aligns with 8 central bases. Material: PBMCs from blood, obtained about 5 days after vaccination. The sequence was obtained from a man aged 50 to 60 who received an inactivated influenza vaccine. Donor details come from another sample of the same person, matched by shared clones. At the DNA level, the sequence is TGTGCCAGCAGCCATAGCTTTTCTAGCGGGACCGGGGAGCTGTTTTTT. It is translated as CASSHSFSSGTGELFF.